The subject of this entry is one TCR beta chain. This CDR3 region has 14 residues. V lost 5 bases and J lost 4; bases outside the gene matches: 4. In germline, CDR1 is ENHRY, CDR2 SYGVKD. This record comes from a study of cytomegalovirus exposure and HLA in healthy donors. In the PCR, 60 Vbeta and 13 Jbeta primers were used. Method: immunoSEQ multiplex PCR; TCRdb's copy keeps in-frame clones and lacks some. Among under 100,000 clones listed, 65% to 90% were seen once. The chain uses TRBV10-3 and TRBJ1-4; 7 nucleotides agree with TRBD1. The sequence derives from a woman in her sixties or seventies in good health and CMV-seropositive. The sample comprised PBMCs. CDR3 in DNA: TGTGCCATCAGTATAGGGGGCTTTAATGAAAAACTGTTTTTT. This sequence encodes CAISIGGFNEKLFF.